The T cell receptor beta chain described here comes from a study of molecular identifiers for immune sequencing clone quantification. Study as a whole: Five portions were made in replicates from RNA of around 20,000 or 100,000 naive CD8 cells, and four underwent sequencing.

TCRdb passed the PCR reads through MiXCR, listing each CDR3 protein once. The table lists hundreds of thousands of distinct CDR3 sequences, about 21% of them singletons. The study's findings and limits: Under 1% of molecules in naive cells, but over 97% of effector molecules, belonged to clones above 20 RNA copies.

Naive CD8 libraries used about 19,000 to 1,000,000 sorted cells and 10%, 30% or 50% RNA. Sorting was used to obtain naive CD8 T cells (CD8+CD4-CCR7+CD45RA+). Germline loops: CDR1 LGHNA, CDR2 YSLEER. Trimming took 4 bases from V and 1 from J; bases not matched to a gene: 4. This CDR3 comprises 17 residues. This clonotype was seen only a few times. Its cognate antigen is unknown. The chain uses TRBV4-3 and TRBJ2-3; 14 bases map to TRBD2. This receptor was taken from a human donor in good health. Some libraries in this study had Jurkat cell RNA spiked in. The sequenced sample was naive CD8+ T cells from blood, with Jurkat cell RNA spiked in. Subset defined: FACS-sorted CD8+CD4-CCR7+CD45RA+ naive T cells. This CDR3 reads CASSLRLAGGGTDTQYF. DNA of the CDR3: TGCGCCAGCAGCCTCCGACTAGCGGGAGGGGGCACAGATACGCAGTATTTT.